What follows describes a single T cell receptor beta chain. Its target is unknown. These data come from a study of cytomegalovirus exposure and HLA in healthy donors. Study-level results: Owing to their indistinguishability, certain V segments, notably TRBV6-2 and TRBV6-3, were excluded. Fewer N-insertions (relative to the roughly 720-donor mean) were reportedly seen in an Asian-associated ancestry cluster in a later analysis.

Both 60 Vbeta primers and 13 Jbeta primers went into the PCR. Data came from immunoSEQ multiplex PCR; TCRdb stores just in-frame clones and leaves some out. The sample records 80,000 to 100,000 clones, 73% being singletons. Germline V gene sequence: CDR1 SGHNT, CDR2 YENEEA. V was clipped by 5 bases and J by 7 bases; unmatched bases: 7. CDR3 size: 13 residues. This TCR came from a man aged 40-49 years in good health and CMV-seronegative. V gene TRBV11-3 combines with J gene TRBJ2-5; 7 bases fit TRBD2. Sequencing was performed on PBMCs. DNA of the CDR3: TGTGCCAGCAGCCCCGGACTAGATGGGACCCAGTACTTC. Translated: CASSPGLDGTQYF.